This TCR beta chain was identified during a study of shared clonotypes between healthy human individuals. Findings and caveats of the study: A handful of donors showed sharing of about 4.7% of naive CD4 clonotypes. Generally, naive subsets came out with larger estimated richness than memory subsets. At large depth, rarefaction still showed sorted-subset sequencing to be incomplete.

On this clone itself: Antigen specificity is unknown. This sample includes further DNA sequences coding for the same CDR3.

Germline CDR1 MNHEY, CDR2 SVGAGI. Trimming stripped 6 bases from V and 2 bases from J, with 10 bases between. The CDR3 extends over 13 amino acids. Per the study methods: ImmunoSEQ output held junction-only sequences without quality scores, so filtering differed. The method was immunoSEQ multiplex PCR; TCRdb's version includes in-frame clones alone and lacks a portion of them. Clonal size and the V and J genes are those of that table, whereas D and trimming came from the DNA. The sample carries approximately 2.1 million clones, 80% to 95% recorded once. The TCR sequence derives from a man between 18 and 35 years old in good health. Some clones in this sample may be carry-over from other donors' samples. Sequencing was performed on naive CD4+ T cells from PBMCs. Regarding subset: CD45RA+ positively selected. This rearrangement joins TRBV6-5 to TRBJ1-2; D may be TRBD1 (6 bases). CDR3 sequence: CASSRTGNYGYTF. The DNA of the CDR3 is TGTGCCAGCAGCCGTACAGGGAACTATGGCTACACCTTC.